The 22 T cell receptor beta chains reported below all come from one sample, sequenced in a study of blood T cell repertoires in COVID-19 (dated by TCRdb to 2018 to 2020). The protocol used for the library was the immunoSEQ multiplex PCR assay. Held by TCRdb, this immuneACCESS table contains in-frame sequences only and omits some clones. Under half of the omission traces to an unresolved V gene where checked; the cause of the rest is unknown. This sample gives 450,000 or so clones in total; roughly 89% of them show up just once. The ten largest make up roughly 0.78% of the sample. Sequenced: peripheral blood. The origin of the receptors is a man between 18 and 29 years old with COVID-19, enrolled during active disease.

The sample holds one count of this clone. The rearrangement links TRBV18 to TRBJ2-2; TRBD1 matches at 10 bases. The V segment lost 6 bases and the J segment 7 bases; nucleotides outside the gene matches: 8. The CDR3 extends over 15 amino acids. From germline, CDR1 is KGHSH and CDR2 LQKENI. The DNA for the CDR3 is TGTGCCAGCTCGTCCGGGACAGGGGAAATCGGGGAGCTGTTTTTT. It codes for CASSSGTGEIGELFF.

This chain connects TRBV6-1 to TRBJ1-1; unclear D gene. Trimming removed 1 base from V and 6 bases from J, with 12 bases in between. The CDR3 extends over 14 amino acids. Germline assignment: CDR1 MNHNS and CDR2 SASEGT. CDR3 amino acids: CASSEVRASAEAFF. CDR3 nucleotides: TGTGCCAGCAGTGAAGTGAGGGCCTCCGCTGAAGCTTTCTTT.

The chain links TRBV12-5 to TRBJ2-2; TRBD2 aligns across 11 bases. V shed 2 bases and J 7 bases; nucleotides not matched to a gene: 15. In germline, CDR1 is LGHNT, CDR2 FRNRAP. This CDR3 spans 19 amino acids. CDR3 residues: CASGLLPSGGKPQIGELFF. For the CDR3, the DNA is TGTGCTAGTGGTTTGTTACCTAGCGGGGGGAAGCCTCAGATCGGGGAGCTGTTTTTT. The full variable domain, its missing parts supplied by reference TRBV12-5 and TRBJ2-2, is DARVTQTPRHKVTEMGQEVTMRCQPILGHNTVFWYRQTMMQGLELLAYFRNRAPLDDSGMPKDRFSAEMPDATLATLKIQPSEPRDSAVYFCASGLLPSGGKPQIGELFFGEGSRLTVL.

This chain joins TRBV5-1 and TRBJ2-1, with a tentative D call TRBD1 (8 bases). The CDR3 covers 18 residues. The ends were cut back, 4 bases at V and 4 bases at J, with 24 bases in the middle. Germline-derived CDR1 and CDR2 are SGHRS and YFSETQ. The CDR3 is CASSLVWGRDRTYNEQFF. The CDR3 region has the DNA TGCGCCAGCAGCCTAGTATGGGGGAGGGACAGGACATACAATGAGCAGTTCTTC. The full variable domain, in which reference TRBV5-1 and TRBJ2-1 provide the parts outside the CDR3, is KAGVTQTPRYLIKTRGQQVTLSCSPISGHRSVSWYQQTPGQGLQFLFEYFSETQRNKGNFPGRFSGRQFSNSRSEMNVSTLELGDSALYLCASSLVWGRDRTYNEQFFGPGTRLTVL.

The genes are TRBV2 and TRBJ2-5; TRBD2 aligns across 11 bases. J gave up 2 bases and V 4 bases, and 6 bases lay outside the gene matches. The CDR3 consists of 16 residues. CDR1 is SNHLY and CDR2 is FYNNEI in the germline V gene. The CDR3 sequence is CASSVSGGGVQETQYF. Written as DNA, the CDR3 is TGTGCCAGCAGTGTTAGCGGGGGGGGTGTACAAGAGACCCAGTACTTC.

The chain links TRBV10-3 to TRBJ1-1; D not resolved. The CDR3 spans 15 residues. In germline, CDR1 is ENHRY, CDR2 SYGVKD. The V end lost 4 bases, the J end lost 4 bases, and 16 bases lay between the germline ends. The CDR3 nucleotides are TGTGCCATCAGTGTACGGGCTGGGGAGGGCACTGAAGCTTTCTTT. Residues: CAISVRAGEGTEAFF.

This chain connects TRBV12-5 to TRBJ2-5; D perhaps matches TRBD1 (5 bases). CDR3 length: 18 residues. Germline CDR1 is LGHNT and CDR2 is FRNRAP. Trimming cost V 4 bases and J 7 bases, with 28 bases left between them. CDR3 in amino acids: CASGSDGRSPPRAWTQYF. The CDR3 coding sequence is TGTGCTAGTGGTTCGGACGGTCGATCTCCCCCCAGGGCGTGGACCCAGTACTTC.

This clone has only one observation. The V call is TRBV10-3, the J call TRBJ2-1; 16 nucleotides line up with TRBD2. The CDR3 spans 18 residues. From germline, CDR1 is ENHRY and CDR2 SYGVKD. V trimming: 2 bases; J trimming: 8 bases; junction bases outside the gene matches: 9. CDR3 DNA: TGTGCCATCAGTGAGCGACAGGGACTAGCGGGGGGGCCCCATGAGCAGTTCTTC. It encodes CAISERQGLAGGPHEQFF.

The CDR3 DNA sequence: TGCAGCTTCTCGCTAGCGGGAAAATCCGATGAGCAGTTCTTC. Its translation is CSFSLAGKSDEQFF. The genes are TRBV29-1 and TRBJ2-1; 9 nucleotides line up with TRBD2. Per germline, CDR1 SQVTM and CDR2 ANQGSEA. The CDR3 loop spans 14 amino acids. V lost 8 bases to trimming and J lost 8 bases; unmatched junction nucleotides: 13.

V and J are TRBV20-1 and TRBJ2-7, with a possible D match to TRBD1 (6 bases). This CDR3 has 11 amino acids. V lost 6 bases and J 6 bases, leaving 12 bases between the germline ends. Germline V gene lookup returns CDR1 DFQATT and CDR2 SNEGSKA (reference sequence). CDR3 amino acids: CSADRDTEQYF. The CDR3 DNA follows: TGCAGTGCAGACCGGGACACCGAGCAGTACTTC.

The chain is built from TRBV12-5 and TRBJ2-7; TRBD1 aligns across 8 bases. The CDR3 length is 14 residues. J was trimmed by 2 bases and V by 6 bases; bases with no gene match: 6. CDR1 LGHNT and CDR2 FRNRAP come from the germline V gene. DNA for the CDR3: TGTGCTAGTGGAAAGGACAGGGAAACCTACGAGCAGTACTTC. Translated, it gives CASGKDRETYEQYF.

This rearrangement joins TRBV2 to TRBJ2-1, with D possibly TRBD2 on 5 matching bases. Germline V gene data show CDR1 as SNHLY and CDR2 as FYNNEI. This CDR3 comprises 15 residues. V was trimmed by 5 bases and J by 0 bases, leaving 11 bases between them. The CDR3 bases are TGTGCCAGCAGTTACCGGGGTAGCTCCTACAATGAGCAGTTCTTC. This encodes CASSYRGSSYNEQFF.

This clone appeared a single time. The chain is built from TRBV11-2 and TRBJ2-5; 7 bases fit TRBD2. With V trimmed by 3 bases and J by 2 bases, 6 bases remained unmatched. Germline-derived CDR1 and CDR2 are SGHAT and FQNNGV. The CDR3 loop spans 15 amino acids. The CDR3 region is CASSFSTSEQETQYF. In DNA, the CDR3 is TGTGCCAGCAGCTTTTCTACTAGCGAACAAGAGACCCAGTACTTC.

The rearrangement joins TRBV5-1 to TRBJ1-5; no clear D. The CDR3 totals 14 residues. Deletions cut 0 bases from V and 3 bases from J, with 7 bases between. The V gene's germline CDR1 is SGHRS and CDR2 YFSETQ. In nucleotides, the CDR3 is TGCGCCAGCAGCTTGGAGCGACCCAATCAGCCCCAGCATTTT. Its translation is CASSLERPNQPQHF.

The chain combines TRBV3-1 (or the pseudogene TRBV3-2) with TRBJ1-5; no definite D call. The CDR3 has 13 residues. CDR1 LGHDT and CDR2 YNNKEL come from the germline V gene (reference sequence). The V end was cut by 0 bases, the J end by 7 bases, with 7 bases between. CDR3 nucleotide sequence: TGTGCCAGCAGCCAAGATCTGTCCCAGCCCCAGCATTTT. Its protein product is CASSQDLSQPQHF.

The rearrangement links TRBV9 to TRBJ1-6, with 8 positions matching TRBD1. This CDR3 comprises 17 residues. The V segment lost 4 bases and the J segment 2 bases; nucleotides outside the gene matches: 8. In germline, CDR1 is SGDLS, CDR2 YYNGEE. As DNA, the CDR3 is TGTGCCAGCAGCCAAGGACAGGGTAGCCCCTATAATTCACCCCTCCACTTT. Amino acid sequence: CASSQGQGSPYNSPLHF. Looking up the rest from reference TRBV9 and TRBJ1-6 gives the full variable domain: DSGVTQTPKHLITATGQRVTLRCSPRSGDLSVYWYQQSLDQGLQFLIQYYNGEERAKGNILERFSAQQFPDLHSELNLSSLELGDSALYFCASSQGQGSPYNSPLHFGNGTRLTVT.

Written as DNA, the CDR3 is TGTGCCAGCAGTTCTTCCCGGGGGGGCGACACCGGGGAGCTGTTTTTT. This sequence encodes CASSSSRGGDTGELFF. The chain is built from TRBV27 and TRBJ2-2, with 8 bases matching TRBD2. J was trimmed by 3 bases and V by 4 bases; bases with no gene match: 7. Per the germline V gene, CDR1 is MNHEY and CDR2 is SMNVEV (reference sequence). The length of the CDR3 is 16 residues.

In its sample, this clone was seen once. This rearrangement joins TRBV5-4 to TRBJ2-2; D not resolved. The V gene lost 5 bases and the J gene lost 4 bases, with 15 bases spanning the gap. The germline V gene encodes CDR1 SGHNT and CDR2 YYREEE (reference sequence). This CDR3 region has 15 residues. The chain's CDR3 is CASRAPGALTGELFF. As DNA, the CDR3 is TGTGCCAGCAGGGCCCCCGGAGCGCTCACCGGGGAGCTGTTTTTT.

The chain recombines TRBV24-1 with TRBJ2-3; D remains unclear. The CDR3 is made up of 12 amino acids. Germline V gene lookup returns CDR1 KGHDR and CDR2 SFDVKD. Trimming removed 7 bases at V and 0 bases at J, with 4 bases between. CDR3 nucleotides: TGTGCCACCAGGGGCAGCACAGATACGCAGTATTTT. Translated, it gives CATRGSTDTQYF.

The chain has TRBV3-1 (or the pseudogene TRBV3-2) and TRBJ2-7; D ambiguous. Between the trimmed V and J ends, which lost 2 bases and 3 bases, there was a span of 8 bases. Germline lookup yields CDR1 LGHDT and CDR2 YNNKEL (reference sequence). The CDR3 has 13 residues. CDR3 bases: TGTGCCAGCAGCCAACACGACATCTACGAGCAGTACTTC. This gives the protein CASSQHDIYEQYF.

The rearrangement uses TRBV3-1 (or the pseudogene TRBV3-2) and TRBJ2-3; TRBD2 agrees at 7 bases. The length of the CDR3 is 15 residues. Germline CDR1 reads LGHDT; CDR2 reads YNNKEL (reference sequence). With V trimmed by 4 bases and J by 5 bases, 9 bases remained unmatched. CDR3 in DNA: TGTGCCAGCAGCCGAAGTCTGGCGGGGGAAGATACGCAGTATTTT. Translating it yields CASSRSLAGEDTQYF.

This clone was counted a few times. The chain couples TRBV3-1 (or the pseudogene TRBV3-2) to TRBJ2-7; 10 bases agree with TRBD2. Germline V gene lookup returns CDR1 LGHDT and CDR2 YNNKEL (reference sequence). This CDR3 is 13 amino acids long. J gave up 12 bases and V 0 bases, and 5 bases lay outside the gene matches. The CDR3 loop reads CASSQDPSGSLYF. As DNA, the CDR3 is TGTGCCAGCAGCCAAGATCCTAGCGGGAGTTTGTACTTC.